Sequencing of this TCR beta chain was carried out in a study of blood T cell repertoires in COVID-19. Study as a whole: The United States, Italy and Spain supplied acute and convalescent COVID-19 samples. The analysed material was cDNA or gDNA that came from T cells, B-cell-depleted T cells, or PBMCs.

This clone was counted between two and nine times. This CDR3 has 15 residues. V lost 5 bases to trimming and J lost 3 bases; unmatched junction nucleotides: 4. In germline, CDR1 is MNHEY, CDR2 SVGAGI. Study processing details: Estimation of nucleated cell counts relied on the amplification of reference gene primers. Method: immunoSEQ multiplex PCR; TCRdb's copy keeps in-frame clones and lacks some. The V and J calls and clone size are taken from that table; D and trimming were inferred from the DNA. The data contain about 130,000 clones, roughly 77% of them singletons. Patients at the Seattle site were enrolled during active infection and followed longitudinally.

The origin of this receptor is a woman between 65 and 79 years old with COVID-19, enrolled during active disease. This chain uses TRBV6-5 with TRBJ1-6; 7 bases match TRBD1. The sequenced sample was peripheral blood. CDR3 region: CASSRDSHYNSPLHF. CDR3 nucleotides: TGTGCCAGCAGTCGGGACAGCCACTATAATTCACCCCTCCACTTT.